This is a list of T cell receptor beta chains from one sample in a study of radiotherapy plus CTLA-4 blockade in lung cancer. Sequencing was performed with immunoSEQ multiplex PCR; in TCRdb, only in-frame clones are kept and a portion is missing. The sample consists of about 98,000 clones, approximately 85% of them appearing once. The sample was peripheral blood, taken from a patient treated with radiotherapy plus ipilimumab. These receptors were obtained from a human donor with non-small cell lung cancer who had a partial response to radiotherapy plus ipilimumab. Each CDR3 is given with its conserved first and last residue. A D gene is named only where the DNA matches it firmly. A clone size is listed for some rows: how often the clone was seen (once, few, many), or a class if it is expanded.

V gene	clone size	J gene	D gene	CDR3 protein	CDR3 DNA
TRBV30	.	TRBJ2-1	.	CAWSVSSNNNEQFF	TGTGCCTGGAGTGTATCTAGCAACAACAATGAGCAGTTCTTC
TRBV9	.	TRBJ1-4	TRBD1	CASSVAGGAGGEKLFF	TGTGCCAGCAGCGTAGCAGGGGGCGCGGGTGGTGAAAAACTGTTTTTT
TRBV14	.	TRBJ2-7	.	CASSQDRGGAYEQYF	TGTGCCAGCAGCCAAGATCGTGGCGGGGCATACGAGCAGTACTTC
TRBV4-1	.	TRBJ2-1	.	CASSQQWTVGSNEQFF	TGCGCCAGCAGCCAACAATGGACAGTTGGGAGCAATGAGCAGTTCTTC
TRBV2	once	TRBJ1-1	.	CASSGEMNTEAFF	TGTGCCAGCAGCGGGGAAATGAACACTGAAGCTTTCTTT
TRBV7-9	few	TRBJ1-4	.	CASSFSVGGEKLFF	TGTGCCAGCAGCTTTTCAGTAGGCGGAGAAAAACTGTTTTTT
TRBV5-4	few	TRBJ2-5	TRBD2	CASSSQGTSETQYF	TGTGCCAGCAGCTCGCAGGGGACTAGCGAGACCCAGTACTTC
TRBV5-1	.	TRBJ2-5	TRBD2	CASSYELAGAETQYF	TGCGCCAGCAGCTACGAACTAGCGGGAGCAGAGACCCAGTACTTC
TRBV5-6	once	TRBJ2-7	.	CASSLYQATYEQYF	TGTGCCAGCAGCTTGTATCAGGCGACCTACGAGCAGTACTTC
TRBV18	once	TRBJ1-1	.	CASSPPSAGSNTEAFF	TGTGCCAGCTCACCTCCTTCCGCAGGGTCGAACACTGAAGCTTTCTTT
TRBV6-4	once	TRBJ1-3	.	CAPSSTGRADTPGNTIYF	TGTGCCCCTAGTAGCACCGGAAGAGCGGATACTCCCGGAAACACCATATATTTT
TRBV11-2	.	TRBJ2-2	.	CASSLAGELFF	TGTGCCAGCAGCTTAGCGGGGGAGCTGTTTTTT
TRBV6-5	.	TRBJ2-2	.	CASSYSAGGLTGELFF	TGTGCCAGCAGTTACTCGGCAGGGGGGCTCACCGGGGAGCTGTTTTTT
TRBV9	.	TRBJ2-1	.	CASSPRGSSYNEQFF	TGTGCCAGCAGCCCCCGGGGGAGCTCCTACAATGAGCAGTTCTTC
TRBV11-2	.	TRBJ2-1	TRBD1	CASSLLGTGGYNEQFF	TGTGCCAGCAGCTTATTGGGGACAGGGGGTTACAATGAGCAGTTCTTC
TRBV10-3	.	TRBJ2-7	.	CAISDDLEGKSFYEQYF	TGTGCCATCAGTGACGATCTAGAGGGAAAAAGCTTCTACGAGCAGTACTTC
TRBV29-1	.	TRBJ1-1	.	CSVTGTAMNTEAFF	TGCAGCGTCACAGGGACCGCCATGAACACTGAAGCTTTCTTT
TRBV2	.	TRBJ2-7	TRBD1	CASKGTGHSYEQYF	TGTGCCAGCAAAGGGACAGGGCACTCCTACGAGCAGTACTTC
TRBV7-2	.	TRBJ2-7	TRBD2	CASSLVSGSIHEQYF	TGTGCCAGCAGCTTAGTGAGCGGGAGTATCCACGAGCAGTACTTC
TRBV11-2	.	TRBJ2-2	.	CASSLVRGATGELFF	TGTGCCAGCAGCTTAGTCCGGGGGGCGACCGGGGAGCTGTTTTTT
TRBV13	few	TRBJ2-7	TRBD2	CASSLGRSSGSYEQYF	TGTGCCAGCAGCTTAGGCCGTTCTAGCGGGAGCTACGAGCAGTACTTC
TRBV4-1	.	TRBJ2-1	TRBD2	CASSQGPLSGGDYNEQFF	TGCGCCAGCAGCCAAGGACCCCTTAGCGGGGGGGACTACAATGAGCAGTTCTTC
TRBV6-5	.	TRBJ1-1	TRBD1	CASRRTGMTEAFF	TGTGCCAGCAGACGGACAGGGATGACTGAAGCTTTCTTT
TRBV18	.	TRBJ1-4	TRBD1	CASSLDRGRNEKLFF	TGTGCCAGCTCACTCGACAGGGGGCGGAATGAAAAACTGTTTTTT
TRBV5-4	.	TRBJ2-3	.	CAADRGSGTSDITDTQYF	TGTGCCGCGGACAGGGGATCCGGGACTAGCGATATCACAGATACGCAGTATTTT
TRBV2	.	TRBJ2-2	TRBD2	CASGAGGVINTGELFF	TGTGCCAGCGGGGCGGGAGGGGTTATTAACACCGGGGAGCTGTTTTTT
TRBV9	.	TRBJ2-5	TRBD2	CASSPRLAGGRQETQYF	TGTGCCAGCAGCCCGAGACTAGCGGGAGGGCGACAAGAGACCCAGTACTTC
TRBV7-2	.	TRBJ2-3	TRBD2	CASSFSGRRTDTQYF	TGTGCCAGCAGCTTTAGCGGGAGGCGGACAGATACGCAGTATTTT
TRBV11-2	few	TRBJ2-7	.	CASSLEFQGVQYF	TGTGCCAGCAGCTTAGAGTTTCAGGGCGTGCAGTACTTC
TRBV12-1	.	TRBJ2-7	.	CASSSLRDRGPREQYF	TGTGCCAGCAGCTCCCTCCGGGACAGGGGTCCCCGTGAGCAGTACTTC
TRBV5-1	.	TRBJ2-5	TRBD2	CASSLGLAGGQETQYF	TGCGCCAGCAGCCTGGGGCTAGCGGGAGGACAAGAGACCCAGTACTTC
TRBV5-4	.	TRBJ2-7	TRBD1	CASSWDRERHEQYF	TGTGCCAGCAGCTGGGACAGGGAGAGGCACGAGCAGTACTTC
TRBV6-6	.	TRBJ1-3	.	CASSAGGSGNTIYF	TGTGCCAGCAGTGCCGGGGGTTCTGGAAACACCATATATTTT
TRBV27	medium-sized	TRBJ1-5	TRBD1	CASSLRTGGDQPQHF	TGTGCCAGCAGTTTAAGGACAGGGGGCGATCAGCCCCAGCATTTT
TRBV5-1	.	TRBJ2-2	.	CASSLEATPGTGELFF	TGCGCCAGCAGCTTGGAGGCCACCCCGGGCACCGGGGAGCTGTTTTTT
TRBV6-6	few	TRBJ1-5	TRBD1	CASSPVGQGNQPQHF	TGTGCCAGCAGCCCGGTCGGACAGGGCAATCAGCCCCAGCATTTT
TRBV5-4	.	TRBJ2-7	TRBD2	CASNHEVAGTNLREQYF	TGTGCCAGCAACCACGAGGTCGCCGGGACTAACCTGAGGGAGCAGTACTTC
TRBV25-1	.	TRBJ1-3	.	CASLGLSGNTIYF	TGTGCCAGTCTAGGACTTTCTGGAAACACCATATATTTT
TRBV19	.	TRBJ1-5	.	CASRRQVSNQPQHF	TGTGCCAGTAGACGACAGGTCAGCAATCAGCCCCAGCATTTT
TRBV5-1	.	TRBJ2-7	.	CASSLVQNGEQYF	TGCGCCAGCAGCTTGGTCCAAAACGGGGAGCAGTACTTC
TRBV2	.	TRBJ2-7	TRBD2	CATGSGTPYEQYF	TGTGCCACCGGGAGCGGGACCCCCTACGAGCAGTACTTC